The next 31 T cell receptor beta chains were all read from a single sample in a study of post-analysis software for immune sequencing data. Their recognized antigens are unknown. Presence of unique molecular identifiers characterized the TCR beta cDNA libraries. TCRdb used MiXCR to reprocess the PCR reads, holding one entry per CDR3 protein. Of about 260,000 distinct CDR3 sequences in the sample, 36% were seen once. Study outcomes and limitations: TRBV segments more frequent in patients than in controls numbered several and included TRBV5-6, TRBV5-1 and TRBV20-1.

Specimen: blood. All receptors derive from a girl aged 10 to 17 with multiple sclerosis.

This clonotype was detected only a few times. V is TRBV14 and J is TRBJ2-1; possibly TRBD2 for D (5 bases). The CDR3 has 13 amino acids. Trimming pared 4 bases from V and 9 bases from J, leaving 13 bases between. Germline CDR1 is SGHDN and CDR2 is FVKESK. In DNA form, the CDR3 reads TGTGCCAGCAGCCCCAGGACTTTTTCTGAGCAGTTCTTC. This gives the protein CASSPRTFSEQFF. Looking up the rest from reference TRBV14 and TRBJ2-1 gives the full variable domain: EAGVTQFPSHSVIEKGQTVTLRCDPISGHDNLYWYRRVMGKEIKFLLHFVKESKQDESGMPNNRFLAERTGGTYSTLKVQPAELEDSGVYFCASSPRTFSEQFFGPGTRLTVL.

This clonotype was counted once. Possible read error: a much larger clone is one base away. V is TRBV6-6 and J is TRBJ2-7; 10 bases agree with TRBD2. The CDR3 has 16 residues. The germline V gene encodes CDR1 MNHNY and CDR2 SVGAGI (reference sequence). The CDR3 is CASSYSGVAGGYERYF. The CDR3 coding sequence is TGTGCCAGCAGTTACTCAGGGGTAGCGGGGGGCTACGAGCGGTACTTC.

This clonotype was seen ten or more times. V usage is TRBV18 and J usage is TRBJ2-7, with a tentative D call TRBD1 (5 bases). The CDR3 consists of 14 residues. Germline CDR1 and CDR2: KGHSH and LQKENI. The CDR3 sequence is CKRGPVQAPYEQYF. CDR3 bases: TGTAAAAGGGGCCCGGTACAGGCACCCTACGAGCAGTACTTC.

The rearrangement links TRBV5-1 to TRBJ1-2; 10 nucleotides match TRBD1. The CDR3 has 17 residues. The J segment lost 3 bases and the V segment lost 3 bases, leaving 11 bases of the junction unmatched. CDR1 and CDR2 from the germline V gene are SGHRS and YFSETQ. The CDR3 is CASSSKKTGGADYGYTF. CDR3 in DNA: TGCGCCAGCAGCTCGAAAAAGACAGGGGGCGCCGACTATGGCTACACCTTC.

The sample holds one count of this clonotype. CDR3 region: CASSYSNRPGQVNEQFF. The CDR3 coding sequence is TGTGCCAGCAGTTACTCCAACCGCCCGGGACAGGTTAATGAGCAGTTCTTC. The rearrangement joins TRBV6-6 to TRBJ2-1, with 8 bases that match TRBD1. Trimming cost V 0 bases and J 7 bases; bases outside gene matches: 11. Germline-derived CDR1 and CDR2 are MNHNY and SVGAGI (reference sequence). The CDR3 consists of 17 residues.

The rearrangement joins TRBV29-1 to TRBJ2-7; D is perhaps TRBD2 (6 bases). CDR1 and CDR2 (germline): SQVTM, ANQGSEA. V dropped 6 bases and J dropped 0 bases, with 12 bases sitting between them. There are 13 residues in the CDR3. CDR3: CSVGGFNSYEQYF. In DNA form, the CDR3 reads TGCAGCGTGGGGGGTTTTAACTCCTACGAGCAGTACTTC.

This clonotype has a count of ten or more. The V call is TRBV11-2, the J call TRBJ2-3; 13 bases fit TRBD2. J was trimmed by 0 bases and V by 3 bases; bases with no gene match: 6. The V gene's germline CDR1 is SGHAT and CDR2 FQNNGV. This CDR3 spans 18 amino acids. As DNA, the CDR3 is TGTGCCAGCAGCTTCACTAGCGGGAGGGCCTATAGCACAGATACGCAGTATTTT. Amino acids: CASSFTSGRAYSTDTQYF. The full variable domain, its missing parts supplied by reference TRBV11-2 and TRBJ2-3, is EAGVAQSPRYKIIEKRQSVAFWCNPISGHATLYWYQQILGQGPKLLIQFQNNGVVDDSQLPKDRFSAERLKGVDSTLKIQPAKLEDSAVYLCASSFTSGRAYSTDTQYFGPGTRLTVL.

The J gene is TRBJ1-1, the V gene TRBV5-1, with no clear D. From germline, CDR1 is SGHRS and CDR2 YFSETQ. This CDR3 has 16 amino acids. Trimming stripped 1 base from V and 0 bases from J, with 13 bases between. This CDR3 reads CASSLKGRGVNTEAFF. DNA of the CDR3: TGCGCCAGCAGCTTGAAAGGGAGAGGAGTGAACACTGAAGCTTTCTTT. Filled out from reference TRBV5-1 and TRBJ1-1, the complete variable domain reads KAGVTQTPRYLIKTRGQQVTLSCSPISGHRSVSWYQQTPGQGLQFLFEYFSETQRNKGNFPGRFSGRQFSNSRSEMNVSTLELGDSALYLCASSLKGRGVNTEAFFGQGTRLTVV.

The chain recombines TRBV20-1 with TRBJ2-1; 11 positions agree with TRBD2. The junction had 10 bases not matched to a gene; V was cut back by 1 base and J by 5 bases. The CDR3 runs to 17 residues. Germline-derived CDR1 and CDR2 are DFQATT and SNEGSKA (reference sequence). CDR3 in DNA: TGCAGTGCTAGAGGCCCACGGGGACTAGCGGTCAACAATGAGCAGTTCTTC. It encodes CSARGPRGLAVNNEQFF.

There are a few counts of this clonotype. V usage is TRBV4-1 and J usage is TRBJ2-7; TRBD2 agrees at 13 bases. The J segment lost 7 bases and the V segment lost 7 bases, leaving 10 bases of the junction unmatched. CDR3 length equals 15 residues. Germline CDR1 reads MGHRA; CDR2 reads YSYEKL. The CDR3 loop reads CASTPGTSGASEQYF. CDR3 sequence (DNA): TGCGCCAGCACCCCCGGGACTAGCGGGGCGAGTGAGCAGTACTTC.

The chain uses TRBV20-1 and TRBJ1-5, with a tentative D call TRBD1 (6 bases). Between the trimmed V and J ends, which lost 6 bases and 8 bases, there was a span of 17 bases. The CDR3 runs to 13 residues. CDR1 DFQATT and CDR2 SNEGSKA come from the germline V gene (reference sequence). The chain's CDR3 is CSATRGQSKPQHF. The CDR3 coding sequence is TGCAGTGCCACCAGGGGACAAAGTAAGCCCCAGCATTTT.

This clonotype was counted at least ten times. The genes are TRBV6-2 or TRBV6-3 and TRBJ1-2; 9 bases align to TRBD1. Germline CDR1 is MNHEY and CDR2 is SVGEGT. The J segment lost 4 bases and the V segment lost 6 bases, leaving 9 bases of the junction unmatched. CDR3 length: 15 residues. In nucleotides, the CDR3 is TGTGCCAGCAGCTACCCCGGGACAGGGCTCTATGGCTACACCTTC. Amino acid sequence: CASSYPGTGLYGYTF.

This chain uses TRBV5-1 with TRBJ2-5; 9 nucleotides agree with TRBD2. The DNA end is a closer match to TRBJ2-7, so the J assignment may be wrong. Germline V CDR1 and CDR2: SGHRS, YFSETQ. CDR3 length: 15 residues. The CDR3, as DNA: TGCGCCAGCAGCTTGAACGTAGCGGGAGCTGCCGAGCAGTACTTC. It yields the protein CASSLNVAGAAEQYF.

This chain uses TRBV5-1 with TRBJ2-1, with 9 nucleotides matching TRBD2. This CDR3 has 15 residues. The V and J ends lost 1 base and 8 bases, in that order; junction bases with no gene match: 7. CDR1 is SGHRS and CDR2 is YFSETQ in the germline V gene. The CDR3 sequence is CASSLRVAGAHEQFF. In DNA form, the CDR3 reads TGCGCCAGCAGCTTGAGGGTAGCGGGGGCCCATGAGCAGTTCTTC.

On this clonotype: A much larger clone lies a single base off, so this may be a read error. V and J are TRBV11-2 and TRBJ2-3, with 8 bases matching TRBD2. There are 15 residues in the CDR3. Germline V CDR1 and CDR2: SGHAT, FQNNGV. The CDR3 region has the DNA TGTGCCCGCAGCCGTACGAGCGGGAGCGAGGATACGCAGTATTTT. Encoded protein: CARSRTSGSEDTQYF. Full variable domain (missing parts from reference TRBV11-2 and TRBJ2-3): EAGVAQSPRYKIIEKRQSVAFWCNPISGHATLYWYQQILGQGPKLLIQFQNNGVVDDSQLPKDRFSAERLKGVDSTLKIQPAKLEDSAVYLCARSRTSGSEDTQYFGPGTRLTVL.

About this clonotype: This may be a read error: a much more frequent sequence differs by one nucleotide. The V call is TRBV6-2 or TRBV6-3, the J call TRBJ1-5; possibly TRBD1 for D (5 bases). This CDR3 is 17 amino acids long. Germline CDR1 and CDR2: MNHEY and SVGEGT. Trimming removed 8 bases at V and 1 base at J, with 21 bases between. The DNA of the CDR3 is TGTGCCAGCGGTTCGCCTCGTGGCAGGGCCAGCAATCAGCCCCAGCATTTT. As protein: CASGSPRGRASNQPQHF.

CDR3 sequence reads: CSAQRGGSYEQYF. The CDR3, as DNA: TGCAGTGCTCAGCGGGGGGGCTCCTACGAGCAGTACTTC. The gene calls are TRBV20-1 and TRBJ2-7; 10 positions match TRBD2. The germline V gene encodes CDR1 DFQATT and CDR2 SNEGSKA (reference sequence). Trimming took 5 bases from V and 0 from J; bases not matched to a gene: 1. The CDR3 contains 13 residues.

J is TRBJ2-3 and V is TRBV19; 8 bases align to TRBD1. Per the germline V gene, CDR1 is LNHDA and CDR2 is SQIVND (reference sequence). There are 16 residues in the CDR3. Trimming cost V 4 bases and J 5 bases; bases outside gene matches: 11. For the CDR3, the DNA is TGTGCCAGTAGTAGGCCGACAGGGGAATTGGTAGATACGCAGTATTTT. This sequence encodes CASSRPTGELVDTQYF.

The chain employs TRBV10-3 and TRBJ1-1, with TRBD1 as a possible D gene (5 bases). The V end lost 6 bases, the J end lost 4 bases, and 12 bases lay between the germline ends. Germline-derived CDR1 and CDR2 are ENHRY and SYGVKD. This CDR3 is 13 amino acids long. CDR3 DNA: TGTGCCATCAGCGGGACTGGGAGCACTGAAGCTTTCTTT. Its translation is CAISGTGSTEAFF.

At least ten counts were recorded for this clonotype. The chain employs TRBV5-1 and TRBJ2-1; D may correspond to TRBD1 or TRBD2 (6 bases each). V was clipped by 4 bases and J by 5 bases, with 19 bases between them. The CDR3 loop spans 16 amino acids. Germline V CDR1 and CDR2: SGHRS, YFSETQ. The CDR3 bases are TGCGCCAGCAGCCTGGAGGGGGACCCCCGTCACAATGAGCAGTTCTTC. Protein product: CASSLEGDPRHNEQFF.

As concerns this clonotype: A read error is possible here, since a much larger clone lies one base away. J is TRBJ1-2 and V is TRBV25-1, with a possible D match to TRBD1 (6 bases). The CDR3 spans 13 residues. Trimming pared 3 bases from V and 9 bases from J, leaving 14 bases between. Germline V gene lookup returns CDR1 MGHDK and CDR2 SYGVNS. The CDR3 nucleotides are TGTGCCAGCAGTGAGTCCAACAGGGCTCGCTACACCTTC. Translated, it gives CASSESNRARYTF.

With regard to this clonotype: A much larger clone lies one base from this, so it may be a read error. V usage is TRBV24-1 and J usage is TRBJ2-1, with TRBD2 identical over 11 bases. Trimming cost V 5 bases and J 7 bases; bases outside gene matches: 9. Germline V gene data show CDR1 as KGHDR and CDR2 as SFDVKD. This CDR3 spans 16 amino acids. The CDR3 DNA reads TGTGCCACCAGTGGTCCCGGGACTAGCGGATATAATGAGCAGTTCTTC. Its translation: CATSGPGTSGYNEQFF.

The table lists this clonotype with many counts. The chain links TRBV9 to TRBJ2-1; D is unclear. The CDR3 length is 13 residues. Germline V lookup: CDR1 SGDLS, CDR2 YYNGEE. With 2 bases removed from V and 6 bases from J, the gap between germline ends came to 9 bases. The CDR3 loop is CASSVLWANEQFF. The CDR3 coding sequence is TGTGCCAGCAGCGTTCTCTGGGCCAATGAGCAGTTCTTC.

V is TRBV29-1 and J is TRBJ2-5; D is undetermined. Germline V gives CDR1 SQVTM, CDR2 ANQGSEA. CDR3 size: 14 residues. The germline V and J ends were trimmed by 5 bases and 1 base, with 14 bases remaining between them. CDR3 in amino acids: CSVSAQAIQETQYF. CDR3 nucleotide sequence: TGCAGCGTTAGCGCACAAGCAATCCAAGAGACCCAGTACTTC.

This clonotype has at least ten counts. V and J are TRBV29-1 and TRBJ1-6, with TRBD1 as a possible D gene (5 bases). The germline V and J ends were trimmed by 7 bases and 4 bases, with 17 bases remaining between them. The germline V gene encodes CDR1 SQVTM and CDR2 ANQGSEA. This CDR3 comprises 15 residues. The CDR3: CSGGWSPGYNSPLHF. As DNA, the CDR3 is TGCAGCGGCGGGTGGAGCCCAGGGTATAATTCACCCCTCCACTTT.

This clonotype was counted between two and nine times. This chain links TRBV29-1 with TRBJ1-5; TRBD1 is a possible D gene (5 bases). Germline V lookup: CDR1 SQVTM, CDR2 ANQGSEA. Trimming removed 8 bases from V and 0 bases from J, with 23 bases in between. This CDR3 contains 17 residues. The CDR3 is CSPVRRPGNYSNQPQHF. Written as DNA, the CDR3 is TGCAGCCCTGTAAGACGCCCAGGGAATTATAGCAATCAGCCCCAGCATTTT.

Many counts were recorded for this clonotype. V and J are TRBV6-5 and TRBJ2-1, with TRBD2 matching 7 bases. CDR3 length: 19 amino acids. V was pared by 0 bases and J by 0 bases, with 11 bases of the junction left unmatched. From germline, CDR1 is MNHEY and CDR2 SVGAGI. CDR3: CASSYSAISGASSYNEQFF. The DNA for the CDR3 is TGTGCCAGCAGTTACTCCGCCATCAGCGGGGCGAGCTCCTACAATGAGCAGTTCTTC.

The sample holds a few counts of this clonotype. This chain links TRBV10-3 with TRBJ2-2; 9 bases agree with TRBD1. Germline V gene lookup returns CDR1 ENHRY and CDR2 SYGVKD. After removal of 5 bases from V and 6 bases from J, the junction contained 10 bases not matched to a gene. The length of the CDR3 is 16 residues. CDR3 sequence (DNA): TGTGCCATCAGTACCGGACAGGGGTCCTCTCCCGGGGAGCTGTTTTTT. As protein: CAISTGQGSSPGELFF.

This clonotype appeared a few times. This chain's CDR3 is CASSLRSGGVGGNTQYF. DNA of the CDR3: TGTGCCAGCAGCTTACGATCTGGAGGGGTCGGTGGGAATACGCAGTATTTT. This chain connects TRBV11-2 to TRBJ2-3; a possible D gene is TRBD2 (6 bases). Germline loops: CDR1 SGHAT, CDR2 FQNNGV. The CDR3 length is 17 residues. V lost 2 bases and J 7 bases, leaving 22 bases between the germline ends.

V and J are TRBV7-2 and TRBJ2-5; D might be TRBD1 or TRBD2, each matching 5 bases. Trimming shortened V by 0 bases and J by 4 bases, and 15 bases separated the two germline ends. Looked up from germline, CDR1 is SGHTA and CDR2 is FQGNSA. The CDR3 extends over 16 amino acids. In nucleotides, the CDR3 is TGTGCCAGCAGCTTAGCAGGACTGGCGCAGGGAGAGACCCAGTACTTC. Its protein product is CASSLAGLAQGETQYF.

This clonotype was seen more than once but under ten times. A much larger clone differs from this one at a single base, so this may be a read error. The gene calls are TRBV20-1 and TRBJ1-2; 9 nucleotides line up with TRBD1. CDR1 and CDR2 from the germline V gene are DFQATT and SNEGSKA (reference sequence). The junction had 8 bases not matched to a gene; V was cut back by 1 base and J by 5 bases. CDR3 length: 15 residues. This CDR3 is CSARGRDRGYYGYTF. The CDR3 DNA sequence: TGCAGTGCTAGAGGGAGAGACAGGGGGTATTATGGCTACACCTTC.